This entry describes one T cell receptor beta chain. The antigen is unknown. The sample originates from a study of regulatory dendritic cells for organ transplantation. Background on the study: Monocytes received vitamin D3 on days 0 and 4, IL-10 on day 4.

Trimming cost V 0 bases and J 5 bases; bases outside gene matches: 9. Looked up from germline, CDR1 is SGHNT and CDR2 is YYREEE (reference sequence). This CDR3 contains 18 residues. Sorted T cells were CFSE-labeled and cultured more than 4 days with allogeneic regulatory or mature dendritic cells at 1:10. Memory T cells were CD45RO+, naive were CD45RA+, sorted by FACS. Regarding the study as a whole: Memory T cells were less diverse than naive, with memory CD8+ most oligoclonal. Alloreactive memory CD8+ T cell pools varied considerably between individuals.

The repertoire was sequenced with immunoSEQ multiplex PCR; TCRdb's copy has only in-frame clones and lacks some. The sample shows tens of thousands of clones, 75% to 90% of them seen only once. Input material: naive CD4+ T cells from blood cultured with regulatory dendritic cells. Subset given: CD45RA+ naive T cells. This TCR derives from a human donor in good health. The chain links TRBV5-4 to TRBJ2-2, with 11 nucleotides matching TRBD2. CDR3 residues: CASSLVAGTSGRTGELFF. DNA for the CDR3: TGTGCCAGCAGCTTGGTTGCGGGAACTAGCGGGAGAACCGGGGAGCTGTTTTTT.